The rows below give T cell receptor beta chains drawn from one sample of a study of T cells in Graves' hyperthyroidism and ophthalmopathy. One entry per CDR3 protein results from TCRdb running MiXCR on the multiplex PCR reads. The sample yields 350,000 or so distinct CDR3 sequences, approximately 18% seen once. The specimen was blood. The receptors here all came from a woman aged 45-65 years with Graves' hyperthyroidism. Both conserved end residues are part of each CDR3. D genes are given only for firm matches. Expanded clones are given a class, and other clones once, few, many or no size at all.

many	TRBV6-1	-	TRBJ1-1	CASSRPRGSNTEAFF	TGTGCCAGCAGTCGTCCAAGAGGGTCGAACACTGAAGCTTTCTTT
many	TRBV27	-	TRBJ2-7	CASKADSSYEQYF	TGTGCCAGCAAGGCAGATAGCTCCTACGAGCAGTACTTC
few	TRBV3-1	-	TRBJ1-1	CASSQGVGGYRFF	TGTGCCAGCAGCCAAGGAGTTGGGGGGTATCGGTTCTTT
once	TRBV6-5	TRBD1	TRBJ2-6	CASSYSGGAGANVLTF	TGTGCCAGCAGTTACTCAGGGGGCGCTGGGGCCAACGTCCTGACTTTC
few	TRBV6-1	-	TRBJ2-3	CASSEQGPDTQYF	TGTGCCAGCAGTGAACAGGGCCCAGATACGCAGTATTTT
many	TRBV12-3/TRBV12-4	-	TRBJ2-5	CASSGSGETQYF	TGTGCCAGCAGTGGGAGCGGAGAGACCCAGTACTTC
many	TRBV5-1	-	TRBJ2-1	CASSLDPGGTYNEQFF	TGCGCCAGCAGCTTGGATCCGGGTGGGACCTACAATGAGCAGTTCTTC
-	TRBV6-2/TRBV6-3	-	TRBJ2-3	CASRRGDSLWDTQYF	TGTGCCAGCAGAAGGGGGGACAGCCTATGGGATACGCAGTATTTT
-	TRBV19	TRBD2	TRBJ2-7	CATTGPGGPYEQYF	TGTGCCACTACCGGACCGGGGGGTCCATACGAGCAGTACTTC
few	TRBV13	TRBD2	TRBJ2-1	CASSLRRGGGEQFF	TGTGCCAGCAGCTTACGGCGGGGGGGGGGTGAGCAGTTCTTC
-	TRBV27	-	TRBJ1-6	CASSAGGRSSPLHF	TGTGCCAGCAGTGCGGGGGGTAGGTCTTCACCCCTCCACTTT
-	TRBV20-1	-	TRBJ1-2	CSALTGLEILYGYTF	TGCAGTGCACTTACAGGGCTCGAGATCCTCTATGGCTACACCTTC
-	TRBV6-1	-	TRBJ1-3	CASSQSWGNTIYF	TGTGCCAGCAGTCAGTCTTGGGGAAACACCATATATTTT
few	TRBV5-1	-	TRBJ1-1	CASSFPGVDTEAFF	TGCGCCAGCAGCTTTCCGGGGGTGGACACTGAAGCTTTCTTT
many	TRBV30	TRBD1	TRBJ2-1	CAWSRDSLYNEQFF	TGTGCCTGGAGCCGGGACAGCCTCTACAATGAGCAGTTCTTC
many	TRBV28	TRBD1	TRBJ2-7	CASSMGQAVYEQYF	TGTGCCAGCAGCATGGGACAGGCGGTGTACGAGCAGTACTTC
many	TRBV28	TRBD2	TRBJ2-5	CASSSQPGLAGGPRRETQYF	TGTGCCAGCAGTTCCCAGCCGGGACTAGCGGGAGGCCCACGGCGAGAGACCCAGTACTTC
-	TRBV10-1	-	TRBJ2-7	CASSERSDSGIYEQYF	TGCGCCAGCAGTGAGAGGTCGGACTCCGGAATTTACGAGCAGTACTTC
-	TRBV6-1	TRBD2	TRBJ2-1	CASSPTGGRGHNEQFF	TGTGCCAGCAGTCCGACCGGCGGGAGGGGGCACAATGAGCAGTTCTTC
-	TRBV19	TRBD1	TRBJ1-2	CASSVQGVYGGYTF	TGTGCCAGTAGTGTGCAGGGGGTGTACGGTGGCTACACCTTC
many	TRBV20-1	TRBD2	TRBJ2-5	CSANGLAGGGETQYF	TGCAGTGCCAACGGACTAGCGGGAGGAGGAGAGACCCAGTACTTC
many	TRBV20-1	TRBD2	TRBJ2-1	CSASGGAYNEQFF	TGCAGTGCTAGCGGGGGGGCCTACAATGAGCAGTTCTTC
many	TRBV6-1	-	TRBJ1-1	CASGGPIGWAFF	TGTGCCAGCGGGGGACCGATAGGATGGGCTTTCTTT
few	TRBV6-5	-	TRBJ1-3	CASSYDTGTGNTIYF	TGTGCCAGCAGTTACGACACGGGGACCGGAAACACCATATATTTT
few	TRBV5-1	TRBD2	TRBJ2-7	CASSAGDPPYEQYF	TGCGCCAGCAGCGCGGGGGACCCCCCTTACGAGCAGTACTTC
many	TRBV3-1	-	TRBJ1-1	CASSRIGVTEAFF	TGTGCCAGCAGCCGGATCGGGGTTACTGAAGCTTTCTTT
many	TRBV10-3	TRBD1	TRBJ2-7	CAISADRGGSYEQYF	TGTGCCATCAGTGCGGACAGGGGAGGGTCCTACGAGCAGTACTTC
many	TRBV2	-	TRBJ2-5	CASSVGVIETQYF	TGTGCCAGCAGTGTTGGGGTCATTGAGACCCAGTACTTC